The 7 T cell receptor beta chains below come from one sample, sequenced in a study of cytomegalovirus exposure and HLA in healthy donors. PCR used 60 Vbeta primers and 13 Jbeta primers. Profiled with immunoSEQ multiplex PCR; TCRdb holds only in-frame clones, not every one. The sample consists of some 150,000 clones, over 75% of them appearing once. Sequenced input: PBMCs. Receptors were obtained from a man between 25 and 39 years old in good health and CMV-seropositive.

V and J are TRBV6-5 and TRBJ1-2; 8 bases match TRBD1. This CDR3 is 15 amino acids long. V lost 4 bases to trimming and J lost 8 bases; unmatched junction nucleotides: 12. Per the germline V gene, CDR1 is MNHEY and CDR2 is SVGAGI. DNA for the CDR3: TGTGCCAGCAGTTCTTCAGGGACAGGCGGCGGCGGCTACACCTTC. It encodes CASSSSGTGGGGYTF.

The V gene is TRBV4-1, the J gene TRBJ2-2; 8 bases match TRBD2. The CDR3 covers 17 residues. V shed 0 bases, J shed 5 bases, and the junction held 8 bases outside the gene matches. Germline-derived CDR1 and CDR2 are MGHRA and YSYEKL. In nucleotides, the CDR3 is TGCGCCAGCAGCCAAGAAGGCGGCGGGAGGAGGACCGGGGAGCTGTTTTTT. As protein: CASSQEGGGRRTGELFF.

Details on this clone: Other DNA sequences from this sample encode an identical CDR3 as well. The V gene is TRBV4-1, the J gene TRBJ2-7, with D possibly TRBD1 on 5 matching bases. V gave up 2 bases and J gave up 3 bases, with 14 bases separating them. The germline V gene encodes CDR1 MGHRA and CDR2 YSYEKL. The CDR3 length is 15 residues. CDR3 DNA sequence: TGCGCCAGCAGCCAACCCCGCAGGGCACGCTACGAGCAGTACTTC. Its protein is CASSQPRRARYEQYF.

The chain has TRBV7-2 and TRBJ1-3; weak D call: TRBD1 (5 bases). The V and J ends lost 3 bases and 1 base respectively, with 7 bases between them. Per the germline V gene, CDR1 is SGHTA and CDR2 is FQGNSA. The CDR3 covers 14 residues. The CDR3 nucleotides are TGTGCCAGCAGCTTGGCAGGGTCTGGAAACACCATATATTTT. Protein: CASSLAGSGNTIYF.

The J gene is TRBJ2-3, the V gene TRBV15; D not resolved. This CDR3 is built from 13 residues. Germline loops: CDR1 LNHNV, CDR2 YYDKDF (reference sequence). V lost 8 bases to trimming and J lost 1 base, with 10 bases between them. CDR3 residues: CATLSYRTDTQYF. The CDR3 DNA reads TGTGCCACCCTGAGTTACCGCACAGATACGCAGTATTTT.

The chain combines TRBV28 with TRBJ1-2, with TRBD1 matching 7 bases. From germline, CDR1 is MDHEN and CDR2 SYDVKM. The CDR3 is 14 residues long. J was trimmed by 8 bases and V by 6 bases; bases with no gene match: 12. This CDR3 reads CASRPGQDRWGYTF. The DNA for the CDR3 is TGTGCCAGCAGGCCTGGACAGGATAGGTGGGGCTACACCTTC.

The chain couples TRBV28 to TRBJ1-1, with a possible D match to TRBD1 (6 bases). Per the germline V gene, CDR1 is MDHEN and CDR2 is SYDVKM. The germline V and J ends were trimmed by 2 bases and 0 bases, with 10 bases remaining between them. The CDR3 spans 15 residues. CDR3 sequence reads: CASSLPGTLNTEAFF. For the CDR3, the DNA is TGTGCCAGCAGTTTACCCGGGACATTGAACACTGAAGCTTTCTTT.